This entry lists 28 T cell receptor beta chains sequenced from one sample in a study of T cells in Graves' hyperthyroidism and ophthalmopathy. Amplification of TCR beta CDR3 regions used RNA as the template. The HTBI primer set was used in a first-round RT-PCR of the TCR CDR3. TCRdb processed the multiplex PCR reads anew with MiXCR; each CDR3 protein has one entry. The table includes some 800,000 distinct CDR3 sequences, roughly 40% detected once. The sample taken for sequencing was blood. The origin of the receptors is a man aged 18 to 29 with Graves' hyperthyroidism.

The sample holds many counts of this clonotype. The rearrangement uses TRBV6-5 and TRBJ2-7; 7 bases are a match to TRBD1. The CDR3 contains 13 residues. CDR1 and CDR2 (germline): MNHEY, SVGAGI. After removal of 2 bases from V and 6 bases from J, the junction contained 4 bases not matched to a gene. CDR3 protein: CASSYATGFEQYF. The CDR3 DNA follows: TGTGCCAGCAGTTACGCGACAGGGTTCGAGCAGTACTTC.

In this sample, this clonotype turned up a few times. Germline is not matched at one junction end, which may reflect a read error. This chain uses TRBV5-1 with TRBJ1-2, with 7 positions matching TRBD1. CDR3 length: 15 amino acids. Germline CDR1 reads SGHRS; CDR2 reads YFSETQ. CDR3 nucleotide sequence: TGTGCCAGCAGCCAATCTACAGGGGCTAACTATGGCTACACCTTC. It yields the protein CASSQSTGANYGYTF.

This clonotype was detected once. The chain links TRBV10-3 to TRBJ2-7; 7 bases map to TRBD1. The CDR3 has 14 amino acids. The J segment lost 3 bases and the V segment lost 10 bases, leaving 12 bases of the junction unmatched. Germline V lookup: CDR1 ENHRY, CDR2 SYGVKD. The CDR3 loop is CASRPLGQDYEQYF. The DNA of the CDR3 is TGTGCCAGCCGACCACTTGGACAGGACTACGAGCAGTACTTC.

Only a few counts were recorded for this clonotype. V usage is TRBV7-2 and J usage is TRBJ1-1; the match to TRBD1 covers 8 bases. The germline V gene has CDR1 SGHTA and CDR2 FQGNSA. The CDR3 runs 16 residues. The J segment lost 0 bases and the V segment lost 3 bases, leaving 6 bases of the junction unmatched. CDR3 DNA sequence: TGTGCCAGCAGCTTTTGGACAGGGCGAATGAACACTGAAGCTTTCTTT. Residues: CASSFWTGRMNTEAFF.

The CDR3 DNA reads TGCGCCAGCAGCCGAGAGGGGTATGGCTACACCTTC. Encoded protein: CASSREGYGYTF. This sequence joins TRBV4-3 and TRBJ1-2; tentatively, D is TRBD1 (5 bases). The CDR3 is made up of 12 amino acids. Trimming stripped 4 bases from V and 5 bases from J, with 8 bases between. Germline CDR1 is LGHNA and CDR2 is YSLEER.

Notes on this clonotype: The junction shows a germline mismatch at one end, possibly a read error. This chain connects TRBV7-2 to TRBJ2-2; 9 positions match TRBD2. The germline CDR1 and CDR2 sequences are SGHTA and FQGNSA. The CDR3 extends over 17 amino acids. Here the CDR3 reads CASSQLREGLNTGELFF. CDR3 nucleotides: TGCGCCAGCAGCCAATTGCGGGAGGGCCTGAACACCGGGGAGCTGTTTTTT.

This clonotype was observed a few times. J is TRBJ1-5 and V is TRBV7-2; D might be TRBD1 (5 bases). This CDR3 has 15 amino acids. The V end was cut by 11 bases, the J end by 0 bases, with 17 bases between. CDR1 SGHTA and CDR2 FQGNSA come from the germline V gene. The CDR3 reads CAFNPWGYSNQPQHF. The CDR3 region has the DNA TGTGCCTTCAACCCGTGGGGGTATAGCAATCAGCCCCAGCATTTT.

This clonotype was counted between two and nine times. The chain employs TRBV12-3 or TRBV12-4 and TRBJ1-5; D might be TRBD1 (5 bases). The V end was cut by 6 bases, the J end by 5 bases, with 17 bases between. This CDR3 is built from 15 residues. CDR3 in DNA: TGTGCCAGCAGAATAGGAGGGGCTGGAGATCAGCCCCAGCATTTT. This encodes CASRIGGAGDQPQHF.

This clonotype showed up just a few times. The chain joins TRBV7-9 to TRBJ2-5, with 7 bases fitting TRBD2. Germline CDR1 and CDR2: SEHNR and FQNEAQ (reference sequence). The V gene end was trimmed by 10 bases and the J gene end by 5 bases; junction bases not matched to a gene: 7. This CDR3 region has 12 residues. The CDR3 loop reads CATDPLAETQYF. The CDR3 coding sequence is TGTGCCACGGACCCACTAGCGGAGACCCAGTACTTC.

This clonotype has just a few counts. The chain uses TRBV9 and TRBJ2-6; D possibly matches TRBD1 or TRBD2 (5 bases each). Deletions cut 7 bases from V and 4 bases from J, with 18 bases between. This CDR3 is 16 amino acids long. Germline CDR1 SGDLS, CDR2 YYNGEE. CDR3 residues: CASRKGTGRGANVLTF. The CDR3 region has the DNA TGTGCCAGCCGAAAGGGGACGGGCCGGGGGGCCAACGTCCTGACTTTC. The whole variable domain, filled in from reference TRBV9 and TRBJ2-6, reads DSGVTQTPKHLITATGQRVTLRCSPRSGDLSVYWYQQSLDQGLQFLIQYYNGEERAKGNILERFSAQQFPDLHSELNLSSLELGDSALYFCASRKGTGRGANVLTFGAGSRLTVL.

This clonotype was seen once. A single base separates this from a much larger clone, so it may be a read error. The chain links TRBV9 to TRBJ1-1, with TRBD1 identical over 8 bases. The germline CDR1 and CDR2 sequences are SGDLS and YYNGEE. The length of the CDR3 is 15 residues. In nucleotides, the CDR3 is TGTGCCAGCAGCGGAGAGGACAGGGCGTACACTAAAGCTTTCTTT. Encoded protein: CASSGEDRAYTKAFF.

The J gene is TRBJ2-2, the V gene TRBV5-1; TRBD2 matches at 7 bases. Per the germline V gene, CDR1 is SGHRS and CDR2 is YFSETQ. V was clipped by 4 bases and J by 1 base; unmatched bases: 7. The CDR3 has 16 amino acids. The CDR3 sequence: CASSVSPSGNTGELFF. Here the CDR3 DNA reads TGCGCCAGCAGCGTTTCTCCTAGCGGGAACACCGGGGAGCTGTTTTTT.

The gene calls are TRBV10-3 and TRBJ2-7; 11 nucleotides match TRBD1. Looked up from germline, CDR1 is ENHRY and CDR2 is SYGVKD. With V trimmed by 10 bases and J by 5 bases, 7 bases remained unmatched. The CDR3 consists of 13 residues. CDR3 loop: CATAGQGADEQYF. CDR3 DNA sequence: TGTGCCACCGCCGGACAGGGGGCCGACGAGCAGTACTTC.

The V gene is TRBV10-3, the J gene TRBJ2-3, with TRBD2 matching 12 bases. The CDR3 is made up of 19 amino acids. CDR1 ENHRY and CDR2 SYGVKD come from the germline V gene. V gave up 3 bases and J gave up 0 bases; unmatched junction bases: 10. The CDR3 region is CAISDPSGRGASSTDTQYF. CDR3 DNA: TGTGCCATCAGTGATCCTAGCGGGAGGGGAGCTTCTAGCACAGATACGCAGTATTTT.

The chain is built from TRBV7-9 and TRBJ2-7; 9 positions match TRBD2. The CDR3 loop spans 16 amino acids. The germline V gene encodes CDR1 SEHNR and CDR2 FQNEAQ (reference sequence). The ends lost 5 bases at V and 2 bases at J; junction bases unmatched: 10. The CDR3 is CASSPPVAGEPYEQYF. The CDR3, as DNA: TGTGCCAGCAGCCCCCCCGTAGCGGGAGAGCCCTACGAGCAGTACTTC.

This clonotype was seen many times. The chain links TRBV10-1 to TRBJ2-7; D perhaps matches TRBD1 (5 bases). V lost 3 bases and J lost 0, with 6 bases in between. The CDR3 length is 13 residues. Germline assignment: CDR1 WNHNN and CDR2 SYGVQD (reference sequence). The CDR3 loop is CASSEGVSYEQYF. In DNA, the CDR3 is TGCGCCAGCAGTGAAGGGGTCTCCTACGAGCAGTACTTC.

To note about this clonotype: This may come from a read error, since a much larger clone is one base off. The genes are TRBV2 and TRBJ1-1; D is unclear. The length of the CDR3 is 13 residues. Germline-derived CDR1 and CDR2 are SNHLY and FYNNEI. V dropped 4 bases and J dropped 1 base, with 7 bases sitting between them. Here the CDR3 reads CASSGLRNTEAFF. CDR3 DNA: TGTGCCAGCAGTGGATTACGGAACACTGAAGCTTTCTTT.

The DNA for the CDR3 is TGTGCCAGCGGGGGCGGCTACACCTTC. It yields the protein CASGGGYTF. This chain uses TRBV19 with TRBJ1-2; weak D call: TRBD1 (6 bases). Deletions cut 9 bases from V and 8 bases from J, with 7 bases between. Germline V CDR1 and CDR2: LNHDA, SQIVND (reference sequence). This CDR3 is 9 amino acids long.

In its sample, this clonotype was seen a few times. The chain uses TRBV9 and TRBJ2-7; TRBD1 matches 7 bases. CDR3 length: 16 residues. CDR1 SGDLS and CDR2 YYNGEE come from the germline V gene. V lost 4 bases to trimming and J lost 2 bases; unmatched junction nucleotides: 12. CDR3 DNA sequence: TGTGCCAGCAGCCTCAGGACAGGTCCTTATCCCTACGAGCAGTACTTC. Its translation: CASSLRTGPYPYEQYF. Looking up the rest from reference TRBV9 and TRBJ2-7 gives the full variable domain: DSGVTQTPKHLITATGQRVTLRCSPRSGDLSVYWYQQSLDQGLQFLIQYYNGEERAKGNILERFSAQQFPDLHSELNLSSLELGDSALYFCASSLRTGPYPYEQYFGPGTRLTVT.

This clonotype was counted ten times or more. The chain has TRBV29-1 and TRBJ2-7; D gene unclear. V was cut by 4 bases and J by 2 bases, with 6 bases left in between. Germline V gives CDR1 SQVTM, CDR2 ANQGSEA. The CDR3 consists of 11 residues. CDR3 amino acids: CSVGAPYEQYF. The CDR3 DNA reads as TGCAGCGTTGGGGCACCCTACGAGCAGTACTTC.

In this sample, this clonotype turned up many times. Germline is not matched at one junction end, which may reflect a read error. The gene calls are TRBV20-1 and TRBJ1-1; D gene unclear. The CDR3 has 11 residues. Germline-derived CDR1 and CDR2 are DFQATT and SNEGSKA (reference sequence). Here the CDR3 reads CSARDDMRTDF. For the CDR3, the DNA is TGCAGTGCTAGAGATGACATGAGGACGGACTTT.

The V and J genes are TRBV19 and TRBJ2-1; tentatively, D is TRBD2 (6 bases). This CDR3 comprises 15 residues. The germline V gene has CDR1 LNHDA and CDR2 SQIVND (reference sequence). Trimming left V 6 bases short and J 6 bases short, with 18 bases between. The CDR3 sequence: CASRVTGGTGNEQFF. DNA of the CDR3: TGTGCCAGTAGGGTGACTGGCGGGACCGGCAATGAGCAGTTCTTC.

This clonotype has a count of ten or more. The chain has TRBV29-1 and TRBJ1-2; D is perhaps TRBD1 (6 bases). With 3 bases removed from V and 4 bases from J, the gap between germline ends came to 9 bases. Germline-derived CDR1 and CDR2 are SQVTM and ANQGSEA. This CDR3 comprises 12 residues. The CDR3 here is CSVEDSPYGYTF. CDR3 nucleotide sequence: TGCAGCGTTGAGGACAGCCCCTATGGCTACACCTTC.

In this sample, this clonotype turned up a few times. V is TRBV5-1 and J is TRBJ2-5; 7 bases line up with TRBD1. CDR1 and CDR2 (germline): SGHRS, YFSETQ. Trimming removed 4 bases from V and 4 bases from J; junction bases left unmatched: 10. The CDR3 sequence is 15 residues long. The CDR3 nucleotides are TGCGCCAGCAGCCCAGGGACAGTCCTATCAGAGACCCAGTACTTC. This encodes CASSPGTVLSETQYF.

The CDR3 spells CASSPIPSGSKETQYF. CDR3 bases: TGTGCCAGCAGCCCAATACCTAGCGGGTCCAAAGAGACCCAGTACTTC. V usage is TRBV7-9 and J usage is TRBJ2-5; 8 positions agree with TRBD2. With 5 bases clipped from V and 3 bases from J, the junction kept 11 bases outside the gene matches. CDR3 length: 16 residues. Germline V gene lookup returns CDR1 SEHNR and CDR2 FQNEAQ (reference sequence).

The rearrangement joins TRBV7-6 to TRBJ1-6, with TRBD1 matching over 8 bases. The CDR3 is 16 residues long. Per the germline V gene, CDR1 is SGHVS and CDR2 is FNYEAQ. J lost 5 bases, V lost 1 base, and 4 bases had no gene match. CDR3 residues: CASSLVPGQDNSPLHF. The CDR3 DNA follows: TGTGCCAGCAGCTTAGTACCGGGACAGGATAATTCACCCCTCCACTTT.

Many counts were recorded for this clonotype. V and J are TRBV12-3 or TRBV12-4 and TRBJ1-5, with 8 nucleotides matching TRBD1. Unmatched junction bases numbered 7, after V lost 5 bases and J lost 4 bases. The CDR3 totals 15 residues. The CDR3 DNA is TGTGCCAGCAGTGGCGGGACAGGCGATAATCAGCCCCAGCATTTT. Its translation: CASSGGTGDNQPQHF.

This clonotype was seen ten or more times. This chain links TRBV20-1 with TRBJ2-6; 8 bases line up with TRBD2. CDR3 length: 17 residues. V dropped 3 bases and J dropped 0; count of bases not matched to a gene: 7. Looked up from germline, CDR1 is DFQATT and CDR2 is SNEGSKA (reference sequence). CDR3 DNA sequence: TGCAGTGCTAGGAGGACTAGCTTAGCCTCTGGGGCCAACGTCCTGACTTTC. Its translation: CSARRTSLASGANVLTF.